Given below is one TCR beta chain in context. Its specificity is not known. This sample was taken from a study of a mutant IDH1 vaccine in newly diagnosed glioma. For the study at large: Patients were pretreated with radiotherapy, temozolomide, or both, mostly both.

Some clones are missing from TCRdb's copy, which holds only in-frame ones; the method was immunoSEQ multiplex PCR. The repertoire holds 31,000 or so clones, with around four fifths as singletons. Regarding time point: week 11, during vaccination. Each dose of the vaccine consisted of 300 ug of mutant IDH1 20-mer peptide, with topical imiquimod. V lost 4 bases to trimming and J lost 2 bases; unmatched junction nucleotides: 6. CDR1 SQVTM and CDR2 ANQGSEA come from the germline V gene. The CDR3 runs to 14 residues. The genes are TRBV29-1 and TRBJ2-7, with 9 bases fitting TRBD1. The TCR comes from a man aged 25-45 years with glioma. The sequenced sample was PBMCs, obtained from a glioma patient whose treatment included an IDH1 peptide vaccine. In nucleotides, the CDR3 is TGCAGCGTTGTTTGGACAGGGGACACCTACGAGCAGTACTTC. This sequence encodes CSVVWTGDTYEQYF.